The 32 T cell receptor beta chains listed next were all sequenced from one sample in a study of CD8 T cells in ankylosing spondylitis. Regarding the study as a whole: For ankylosing spondylitis blood, a TCR beta motif of 7 to 9 highly homologous variants appeared characteristic.

Using its own MiXCR run on the 5' RACE reads, TCRdb lists one record per CDR3 protein. The sample consists of fewer than 500,000 distinct CDR3 sequences, approximately 20% of them appearing once. The antigens for these receptors are not known. Sequencing was performed on blood, either unsorted or a sorted T cell fraction (not recorded which). Receptors were obtained from a male donor with ankylosing spondylitis.

In its sample, this clonotype was seen a few times. The chain employs TRBV5-1 and TRBJ2-7; no definite D call. Per germline, CDR1 SGHRS and CDR2 YFSETQ. This CDR3 contains 15 residues. The V end was cut by 3 bases, the J end by 1 base, with 14 bases between. CDR3: CASSWGPGRSYEQYF. The CDR3 DNA reads as TGCGCCAGCAGCTGGGGTCCTGGCCGATCCTACGAGCAGTACTTC.

This clonotype was found a few times. CDR3 DNA: TGTGCCAGCAGCTTCGGGGCAGCCGGGGAGCTGTTTTTT. This sequence encodes CASSFGAAGELFF. This chain uses TRBV7-6 with TRBJ2-2; D tentatively fits TRBD1 or TRBD2 (5 bases each). Germline values: CDR1 SGHVS, CDR2 FNYEAQ. This CDR3 is built from 13 residues. V was shortened by 3 bases and J by 6 bases, with 8 bases between the two germline ends.

This rearrangement joins TRBV2 to TRBJ2-7; the D is unclear. The CDR3 is 13 residues long. Trimming removed 2 bases at V and 6 bases at J, with 11 bases between. Per germline, CDR1 SNHLY and CDR2 FYNNEI. CDR3 DNA: TGTGCCAGCAGTGAACAACCGATAAGCGAGCAGTACTTC. Translating gives CASSEQPISEQYF.

V usage is TRBV5-1 and J usage is TRBJ2-1; D is perhaps TRBD2 (6 bases). The CDR3 loop spans 15 amino acids. V lost 4 bases, J lost 5 bases, and 16 bases lay in between. Germline values: CDR1 SGHRS, CDR2 YFSETQ. CDR3 amino acids: CASSVDFSGDNEQFF. The CDR3 coding sequence is TGCGCCAGCAGCGTTGACTTTAGCGGTGACAATGAGCAGTTCTTC.

A few counts support this clonotype. Written as DNA, the CDR3 is TGTGCCAGCAGTTTATCGGGACAGGGGCGGAGGCAGTATTTT. This translates into CASSLSGQGRRQYF. The gene calls are TRBV12-3 or TRBV12-4 and TRBJ2-3; 10 nucleotides align to TRBD1. The CDR3 consists of 14 residues. The V gene end was trimmed by 2 bases and the J gene end by 11 bases; junction bases not matched to a gene: 7.

This clonotype showed up just a few times. V gene TRBV28 combines with J gene TRBJ1-2; 10 positions agree with TRBD1. CDR1 is MDHEN and CDR2 is SYDVKM in the germline V gene. Trimming took 8 bases from V and 8 from J; bases not matched to a gene: 8. The CDR3 is 13 residues long. The DNA of the CDR3 is TGTGCCAGCGGGACAGGGGACTTCGGCGGCTACACCTTC. Its translation: CASGTGDFGGYTF.

The rearrangement uses TRBV5-1 and TRBJ2-1; D not resolved. CDR1 and CDR2 from the germline V gene are SGHRS and YFSETQ. V was clipped by 0 bases and J by 0 bases, with 10 bases between them. The CDR3 runs to 16 residues. The CDR3 sequence is CASSLDRTSSYNEQFF. CDR3 bases: TGCGCCAGCAGCTTGGACCGAACGAGCTCCTACAATGAGCAGTTCTTC.

This clonotype was detected only a few times. This sequence joins TRBV7-9 and TRBJ2-6, with TRBD2 as a possible D gene (5 bases). The length of the CDR3 is 16 residues. V lost 10 bases and J lost 4, with 20 bases in between. Germline CDR1 SEHNR, CDR2 FQNEAQ (reference sequence). CDR3: CATVPTIRLGANVLTF. In nucleotides, the CDR3 is TGTGCCACCGTCCCAACGATTAGACTAGGGGCCAACGTCCTGACTTTC.

V and J are TRBV5-4 and TRBJ2-1; D is uncertain. Trimming removed 0 bases at V and 3 bases at J, with 7 bases between. Germline V gene data show CDR1 as SGHNT and CDR2 as YYREEE (reference sequence). There are 14 residues in the CDR3. CDR3 protein: CASSLEAHYNEQFF. DNA of the CDR3: TGTGCCAGCAGCTTGGAGGCGCACTACAATGAGCAGTTCTTC.

This clonotype was seen a handful of times. The CDR3 DNA is TGTGCCAGCAGTATCACCGGGACAGGAGGCACTGAAGCTTTCTTT. This sequence encodes CASSITGTGGTEAFF. J is TRBJ1-1 and V is TRBV28, with TRBD1 matching 8 bases. This CDR3 has 15 residues. Germline values: CDR1 MDHEN, CDR2 SYDVKM. V lost 5 bases to trimming and J lost 4 bases; unmatched junction nucleotides: 9.

This clonotype was picked up many times. V and J are TRBV2 and TRBJ2-1; 7 positions agree with TRBD2. CDR1 SNHLY and CDR2 FYNNEI come from the germline V gene. V was pared by 4 bases and J by 2 bases, with 5 bases of the junction left unmatched. CDR3 length: 15 amino acids. Here the CDR3 DNA reads TGTGCCAGCAGTGCCCGGGAGGCACCCTACAATGAGCAGTTCTTC. It specifies CASSAREAPYNEQFF. The complete variable domain, with remaining parts taken from reference TRBV2 and TRBJ2-1, reads EPEVTQTPSHQVTQMGQEVILRCVPISNHLYFYWYRQILGQKVEFLVSFYNNEISEKSEIFDDQFSVERPDGSNFTLKIRSTKLEDSAMYFCASSAREAPYNEQFFGPGTRLTVL.

In its sample, this clonotype was seen a few times. V gene TRBV2 combines with J gene TRBJ2-4; D not resolved. Germline CDR1 is SNHLY and CDR2 is FYNNEI. The CDR3 is 17 amino acids. Deletions cut 2 bases from V and 0 bases from J, with 14 bases between. In DNA, the CDR3 is TGTGCCAGCAGTGAAAGTTTTGTAGAACTAGCCAAAAACATTCAGTACTTC. It codes for CASSESFVELAKNIQYF. The full variable domain, with the rest looked up from reference TRBV2 and TRBJ2-4, is EPEVTQTPSHQVTQMGQEVILRCVPISNHLYFYWYRQILGQKVEFLVSFYNNEISEKSEIFDDQFSVERPDGSNFTLKIRSTKLEDSAMYFCASSESFVELAKNIQYFGAGTRLSVL.

This clonotype was seen more than once but under ten times. This sequence joins TRBV5-1 and TRBJ2-5; D call uncertain. Germline V gene sequence: CDR1 SGHRS, CDR2 YFSETQ. This CDR3 has 13 amino acids. The V end lost 0 bases, the J end lost 5 bases, and 8 bases lay between the germline ends. The CDR3 reads CASSLGPEETQYF. The CDR3 DNA is TGCGCCAGCAGCTTGGGTCCGGAGGAGACCCAGTACTTC. Variable domain in full (rest from reference TRBV5-1 and TRBJ2-5): KAGVTQTPRYLIKTRGQQVTLSCSPISGHRSVSWYQQTPGQGLQFLFEYFSETQRNKGNFPGRFSGRQFSNSRSEMNVSTLELGDSALYLCASSLGPEETQYFGPGTRLLVL.

The rearrangement uses TRBV4-3 and TRBJ1-2; D is unclear. CDR3 length equals 15 residues. The germline gives CDR1 LGHNA, CDR2 YSLEER. V was trimmed by 0 bases and J by 4 bases, leaving 12 bases between them. This CDR3 is CASSQDQASPYGYTF. For the CDR3, the DNA is TGCGCCAGCAGCCAAGATCAGGCCAGCCCCTATGGCTACACCTTC.

The sample holds many counts of this clonotype. The chain uses TRBV29-1 and TRBJ2-7; either TRBD1 or TRBD2 may supply D (5 bases each). CDR1 and CDR2 from the germline V gene are SQVTM and ANQGSEA. This CDR3 contains 12 residues. V lost 4 bases, J lost 2 bases, and 9 bases lay in between. CDR3 sequence: CSVGVGPYEQYF. The CDR3 nucleotides read TGCAGCGTTGGTGTGGGACCCTACGAGCAGTACTTC.

The chain carries TRBV3-1 and TRBJ2-3; TRBD2 matches at 9 bases. The V gene end was trimmed by 4 bases and the J gene end by 3 bases; junction bases not matched to a gene: 2. The CDR3 is made up of 14 amino acids. Germline CDR1 is LGHDT and CDR2 is YNNKEL (reference sequence). The CDR3 loop is CASSRSGRTDTQYF. CDR3 DNA: TGTGCCAGCAGCCGGAGCGGGAGGACAGATACGCAGTATTTT.

This clonotype showed up just a few times. The chain joins TRBV6-2 or TRBV6-3 to TRBJ2-7; TRBD2 agrees at 9 bases. This CDR3 has 15 amino acids. V dropped 3 bases and J dropped 3; count of bases not matched to a gene: 6. The V gene's germline CDR1 is MNHEY and CDR2 SVGEGT. The CDR3 DNA follows: TGTGCCAGCAGTTATCGGCGGGAGGGCCTCTACGAGCAGTACTTC. Its protein is CASSYRREGLYEQYF.

J is TRBJ2-5 and V is TRBV11-2; D unclear. This CDR3 region has 14 residues. CDR1 and CDR2 (germline): SGHAT, FQNNGV. V lost 1 base, J lost 1 base, and 7 bases lay in between. The CDR3 nucleotides are TGTGCCAGCAGCTTAGTGTTCAGCCAAGAGACCCAGTACTTC. Translation: CASSLVFSQETQYF.

This clonotype turned up a few times. The chain has TRBV20-1 and TRBJ2-2, with 10 positions matching TRBD2. Trimming cost V 4 bases and J 5 bases; bases outside gene matches: 7. This CDR3 is built from 15 residues. The germline V gene encodes CDR1 DFQATT and CDR2 SNEGSKA (reference sequence). DNA for the CDR3: TGCAGTGCTACGACTGGACTAGCGGCAACCGGGGAGCTGTTTTTT. It is translated as CSATTGLAATGELFF.

This clonotype was observed at least ten times. The J gene is TRBJ1-1, the V gene TRBV28, with D possibly TRBD1 on 6 matching bases. Germline V CDR1 and CDR2: MDHEN, SYDVKM. V lost 5 bases to trimming and J lost 5 bases, with 15 bases between them. This CDR3 comprises 14 residues. CDR3 amino acids: CASSLGGAGTEAFF. Written as DNA, the CDR3 is TGTGCCAGCAGTCTGGGGGGGGCTGGGACTGAAGCTTTCTTT. Full variable domain (outside the CDR3, taken from reference TRBV28 and TRBJ1-1): DVKVTQSSRYLVKRTGEKVFLECVQDMDHENMFWYRQDPGLGLRLIYFSYDVKMKEKGDIPEGYSVSREKKERFSLILESASTNQTSMYLCASSLGGAGTEAFFGQGTRLTVV.

This rearrangement joins TRBV29-1 to TRBJ2-7; 7 bases agree with TRBD1. This CDR3 region has 14 residues. Germline CDR1 is SQVTM and CDR2 is ANQGSEA. V was clipped by 6 bases and J by 4 bases; unmatched bases: 12. CDR3 DNA sequence: TGCAGCGTCGGGACACCGGGACAGCCTTACGAGCAGTACTTC. Translation gives CSVGTPGQPYEQYF.

This chain connects TRBV9 to TRBJ2-5; D is ambiguous. CDR1 is SGDLS and CDR2 is YYNGEE in the germline V gene. The length of the CDR3 is 13 residues. Trimming stripped 2 bases from V and 5 bases from J, with 10 bases between. The CDR3 bases are TGTGCCAGCAGCGTCGACCCTCGTGAGACCCAGTACTTC. This encodes CASSVDPRETQYF.

This clonotype has more than one count but fewer than ten. The chain is built from TRBV12-3 or TRBV12-4 and TRBJ1-3; a possible D gene is TRBD1 (5 bases). The V gene lost 7 bases and the J gene lost 0 bases, with 16 bases spanning the gap. The CDR3 is 16 amino acids. The CDR3 coding sequence is TGTGCCAGCACCATCCAGGGACCCTTCTCTGGAAACACCATATATTTT. Its translation: CASTIQGPFSGNTIYF.

This clonotype has only a few counts. The chain uses TRBV15 and TRBJ2-3, with TRBD2 matching 12 bases. Germline V gene sequence: CDR1 LNHNV, CDR2 YYDKDF (reference sequence). The CDR3 totals 18 residues. Trimming at V came to 1 base and at J to 0 bases, leaving 5 bases not matched to a gene. The CDR3: CATSRGLAGVSSTDTQYF. The CDR3, as DNA: TGTGCCACCAGCAGAGGACTAGCGGGAGTATCTAGCACAGATACGCAGTATTTT.

This clonotype was seen more than once but under ten times. The CDR3 loop reads CAISEVSGFKAFF. CDR3 bases: TGTGCCATCAGTGAGGTTTCCGGATTTAAAGCTTTCTTT. The chain couples TRBV10-3 to TRBJ1-1; D is unresolved. V was trimmed by 2 bases and J by 9 bases, leaving 13 bases between them. CDR1 is ENHRY, CDR2 SYGVKD, per germline. CDR3 size: 13 residues.

J is TRBJ2-1 and V is TRBV7-2; D is uncertain. Germline V CDR1 and CDR2: SGHTA, FQGNSA. This CDR3 is built from 14 residues. Trimming cost V 0 bases and J 14 bases, with 17 bases left between them. The CDR3 DNA sequence: TGTGCCAGCAGCTTAGCGGGCGAGAGTTGGGTTAAGTTCTTC. It encodes CASSLAGESWVKFF.

This clonotype was seen repeatedly, ten times or more. The V gene is TRBV24-1, the J gene TRBJ2-1; TRBD1 matches 10 bases. The CDR3 extends over 15 amino acids. CDR1 is KGHDR and CDR2 is SFDVKD in the germline V gene. J was trimmed by 1 base and V by 4 bases; bases with no gene match: 0. The CDR3 sequence: CATSEGQGSYNEQFF. CDR3 nucleotides: TGTGCCACCAGTGAGGGACAGGGGTCCTACAATGAGCAGTTCTTC.

The chain combines TRBV10-3 with TRBJ2-7, with 7 bases identical to TRBD1. The CDR3 loop spans 14 amino acids. Germline trimming cut 6 bases from V and 9 bases from J; bases unmatched to any gene: 14. Per germline, CDR1 ENHRY and CDR2 SYGVKD. CDR3 DNA: TGTGCCATCAGGTCCGGGACAGCAACGTTGGGGCAGTACTTC. Translated, it gives CAIRSGTATLGQYF.

This clonotype was seen more than once but under ten times. The rearrangement links TRBV28 to TRBJ2-2, with D tentatively TRBD1 (5 bases). The CDR3 consists of 14 residues. V gave up 4 bases and J gave up 4 bases, with 10 bases separating them. From germline, CDR1 is MDHEN and CDR2 SYDVKM. CDR3 residues: CASSSRGRTGELFF. The CDR3 nucleotides read TGTGCCAGCAGTTCAAGGGGTCGCACCGGGGAGCTGTTTTTT.

The rearrangement links TRBV12-3 or TRBV12-4 to TRBJ1-5; D not certain. This CDR3 comprises 14 residues. The ends were cut back, 2 bases at V and 2 bases at J, with 7 bases in the middle. The CDR3, as DNA: TGTGCCAGCAGTTTAATAGATGGCAATCAGCCCCAGCATTTT. Residues: CASSLIDGNQPQHF.

The chain is built from TRBV28 and TRBJ2-2; TRBD2 matches 8 bases. Per germline, CDR1 MDHEN and CDR2 SYDVKM. This CDR3 is built from 18 residues. The V and J ends lost 6 bases and 0 bases, in that order; junction bases with no gene match: 12. CDR3 nucleotides: TGTGCCAGCAGACCCCACTGGAGACTAGCGCCGAACACCGGGGAGCTGTTTTTT. As protein: CASRPHWRLAPNTGELFF. Using reference TRBV28 and TRBJ2-2 for the parts outside the CDR3, the full variable domain is DVKVTQSSRYLVKRTGEKVFLECVQDMDHENMFWYRQDPGLGLRLIYFSYDVKMKEKGDIPEGYSVSREKKERFSLILESASTNQTSMYLCASRPHWRLAPNTGELFFGEGSRLTVL.

This rearrangement joins TRBV12-3 or TRBV12-4 to TRBJ2-2; 7 bases match TRBD2. V lost 1 base to trimming and J lost 7 bases; unmatched junction nucleotides: 6. The CDR3 has 15 residues. This CDR3 reads CASSLGGSANGELFF. The CDR3 DNA sequence: TGTGCCAGCAGTTTAGGCGGGAGTGCAAACGGGGAGCTGTTTTTT.